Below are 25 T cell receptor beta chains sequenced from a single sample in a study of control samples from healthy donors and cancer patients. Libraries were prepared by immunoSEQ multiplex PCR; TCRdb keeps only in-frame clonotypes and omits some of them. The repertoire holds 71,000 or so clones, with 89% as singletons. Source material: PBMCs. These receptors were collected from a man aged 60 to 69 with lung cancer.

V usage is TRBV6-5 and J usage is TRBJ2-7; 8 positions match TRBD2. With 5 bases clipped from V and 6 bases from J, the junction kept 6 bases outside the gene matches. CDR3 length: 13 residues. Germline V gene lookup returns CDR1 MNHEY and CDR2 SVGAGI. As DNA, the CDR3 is TGTGCCAGCAGTCGGGGGGGCCTTACCGAGCAGTACGTC. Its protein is CASSRGGLTEQYV.

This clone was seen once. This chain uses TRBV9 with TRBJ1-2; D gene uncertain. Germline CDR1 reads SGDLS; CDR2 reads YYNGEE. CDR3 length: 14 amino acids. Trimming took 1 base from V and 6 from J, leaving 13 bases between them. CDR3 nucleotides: TGTGCCAGCAGCGTAACCTCGGGGTCCGATGGCTACACCTTC. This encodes CASSVTSGSDGYTF.

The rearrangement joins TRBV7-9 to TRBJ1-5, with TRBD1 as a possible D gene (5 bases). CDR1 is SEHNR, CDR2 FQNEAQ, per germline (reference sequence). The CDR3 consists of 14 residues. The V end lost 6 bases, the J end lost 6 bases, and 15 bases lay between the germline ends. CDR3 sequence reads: CASSLAGGSQPQHF. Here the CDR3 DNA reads TGTGCCAGCAGTCTAGCTGGGGGTAGTCAGCCCCAGCATTTT.

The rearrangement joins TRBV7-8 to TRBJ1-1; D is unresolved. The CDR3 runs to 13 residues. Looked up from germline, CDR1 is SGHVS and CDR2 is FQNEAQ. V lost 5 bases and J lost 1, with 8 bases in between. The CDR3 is CASSLEENTEAFF. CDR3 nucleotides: TGTGCCAGCAGCCTGGAAGAGAACACTGAAGCTTTCTTT.

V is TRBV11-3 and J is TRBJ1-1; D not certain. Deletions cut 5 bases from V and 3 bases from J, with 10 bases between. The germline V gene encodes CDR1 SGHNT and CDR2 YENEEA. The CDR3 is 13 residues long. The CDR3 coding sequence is TGTGCCAGCAGCCGTGGAGCGGACACTGAAGCTTTCTTT. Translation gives CASSRGADTEAFF.

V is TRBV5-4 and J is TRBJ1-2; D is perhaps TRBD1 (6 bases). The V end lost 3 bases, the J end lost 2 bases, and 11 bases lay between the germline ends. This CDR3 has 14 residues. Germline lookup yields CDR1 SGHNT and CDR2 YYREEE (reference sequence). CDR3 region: CASSYTQGNYGYTF. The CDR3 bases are TGTGCCAGCAGCTATACTCAGGGGAACTATGGCTACACCTTC.

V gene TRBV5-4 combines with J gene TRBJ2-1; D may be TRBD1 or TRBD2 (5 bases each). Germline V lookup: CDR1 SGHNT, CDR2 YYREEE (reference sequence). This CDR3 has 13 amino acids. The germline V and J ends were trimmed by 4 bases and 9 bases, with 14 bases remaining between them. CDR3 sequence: CASSPGHGGEQFF. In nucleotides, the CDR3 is TGTGCCAGCAGCCCGGGGCATGGGGGTGAGCAGTTCTTC.

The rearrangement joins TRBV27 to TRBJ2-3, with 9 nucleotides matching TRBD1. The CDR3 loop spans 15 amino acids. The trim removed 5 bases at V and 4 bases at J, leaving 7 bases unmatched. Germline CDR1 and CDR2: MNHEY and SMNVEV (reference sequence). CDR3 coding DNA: TGTGCCAGCAGTGCCCCGGACAGGGGCGCAGATACGCAGTATTTT. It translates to CASSAPDRGADTQYF.

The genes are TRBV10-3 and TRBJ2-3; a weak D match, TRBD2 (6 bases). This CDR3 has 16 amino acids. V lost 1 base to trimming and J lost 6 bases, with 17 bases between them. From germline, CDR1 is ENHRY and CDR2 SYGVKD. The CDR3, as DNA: TGTGCCATCAGTGAGTTGCCGGCGTCGGCGGGGGATACGCAGTATTTT. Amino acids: CAISELPASAGDTQYF.

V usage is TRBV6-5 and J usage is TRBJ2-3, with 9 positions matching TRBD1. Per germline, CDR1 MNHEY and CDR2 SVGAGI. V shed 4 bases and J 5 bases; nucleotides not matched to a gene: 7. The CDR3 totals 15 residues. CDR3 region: CASSSQGARGDTQYF. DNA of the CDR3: TGTGCCAGCAGTTCACAGGGGGCGCGGGGAGATACGCAGTATTTT.

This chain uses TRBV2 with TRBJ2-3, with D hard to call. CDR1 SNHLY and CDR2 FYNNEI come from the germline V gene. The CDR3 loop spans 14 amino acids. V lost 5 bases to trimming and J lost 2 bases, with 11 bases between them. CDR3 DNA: TGTGCCAGCAGTAGATCCGGGTCCACAGATACGCAGTATTTT. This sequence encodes CASSRSGSTDTQYF.

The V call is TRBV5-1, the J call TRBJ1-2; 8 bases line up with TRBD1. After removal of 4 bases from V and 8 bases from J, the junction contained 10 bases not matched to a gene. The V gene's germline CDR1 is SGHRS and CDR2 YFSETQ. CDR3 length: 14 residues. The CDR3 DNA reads TGCGCCAGCAGCAGGGGACAGGCCACAGGAGGCTACACCTTC. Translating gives CASSRGQATGGYTF. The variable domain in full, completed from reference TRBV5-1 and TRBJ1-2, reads KAGVTQTPRYLIKTRGQQVTLSCSPISGHRSVSWYQQTPGQGLQFLFEYFSETQRNKGNFPGRFSGRQFSNSRSEMNVSTLELGDSALYLCASSRGQATGGYTFGSGTRLTVV.

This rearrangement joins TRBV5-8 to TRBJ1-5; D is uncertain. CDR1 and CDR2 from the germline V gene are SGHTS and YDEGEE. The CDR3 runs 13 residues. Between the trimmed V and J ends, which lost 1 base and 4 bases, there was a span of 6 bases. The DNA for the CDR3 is TGTGCCAGCAGCTTGATGGGTAATCAGCCCCAGCATTTT. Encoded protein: CASSLMGNQPQHF.

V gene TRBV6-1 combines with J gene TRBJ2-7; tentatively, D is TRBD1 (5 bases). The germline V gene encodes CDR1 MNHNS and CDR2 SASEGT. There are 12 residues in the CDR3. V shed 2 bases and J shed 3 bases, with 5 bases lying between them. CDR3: CASSERGYEQYF. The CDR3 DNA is TGTGCCAGCAGTGAAAGGGGCTACGAGCAGTACTTC.

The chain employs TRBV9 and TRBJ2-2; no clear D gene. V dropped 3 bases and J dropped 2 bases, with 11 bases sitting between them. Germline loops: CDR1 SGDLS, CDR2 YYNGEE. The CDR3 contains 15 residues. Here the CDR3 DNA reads TGTGCCAGCAGCGCTCAGTGGGATAACACCGGGGAGCTGTTTTTT. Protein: CASSAQWDNTGELFF.

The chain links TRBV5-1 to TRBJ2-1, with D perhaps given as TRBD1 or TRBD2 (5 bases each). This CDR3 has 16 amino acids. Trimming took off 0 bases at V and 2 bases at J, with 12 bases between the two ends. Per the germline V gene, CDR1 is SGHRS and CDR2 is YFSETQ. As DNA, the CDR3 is TGCGCCAGCAGCTTGGTCCGGGACCCCCCCTACAATGAGCAGTTCTTC. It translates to CASSLVRDPPYNEQFF.

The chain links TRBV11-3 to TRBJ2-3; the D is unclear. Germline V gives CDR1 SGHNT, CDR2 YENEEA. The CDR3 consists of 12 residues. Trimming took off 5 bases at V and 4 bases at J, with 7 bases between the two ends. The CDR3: CASSRTSDTQYF. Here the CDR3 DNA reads TGTGCCAGCAGCCGGACCTCAGATACGCAGTATTTT.

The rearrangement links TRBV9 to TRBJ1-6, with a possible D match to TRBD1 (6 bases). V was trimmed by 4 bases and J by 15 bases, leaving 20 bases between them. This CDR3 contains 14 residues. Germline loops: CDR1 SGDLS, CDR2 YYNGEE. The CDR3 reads CASSPRDTFGVLHF. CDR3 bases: TGTGCCAGCAGCCCGAGGGACACCTTTGGGGTCCTCCACTTT.

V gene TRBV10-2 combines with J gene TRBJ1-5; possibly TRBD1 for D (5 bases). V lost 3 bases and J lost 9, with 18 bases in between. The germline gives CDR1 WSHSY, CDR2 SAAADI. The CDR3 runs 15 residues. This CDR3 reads CASSERGQDGSPQHF. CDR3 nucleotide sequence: TGCGCCAGCAGTGAAAGGGGCCAGGACGGTTCGCCCCAGCATTTT.

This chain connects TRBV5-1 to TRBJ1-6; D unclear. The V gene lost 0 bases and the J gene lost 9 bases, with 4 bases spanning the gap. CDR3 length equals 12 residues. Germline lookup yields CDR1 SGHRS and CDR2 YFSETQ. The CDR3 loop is CASSLDFSPLHF. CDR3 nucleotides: TGCGCCAGCAGCTTGGACTTTTCACCCCTCCACTTT.

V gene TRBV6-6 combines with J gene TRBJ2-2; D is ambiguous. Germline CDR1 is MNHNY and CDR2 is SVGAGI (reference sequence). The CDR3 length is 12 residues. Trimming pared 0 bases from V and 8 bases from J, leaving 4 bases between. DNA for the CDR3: TGTGCCAGCAGTTACTCGCAGGGGGAGCTGTTTTTT. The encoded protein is CASSYSQGELFF.

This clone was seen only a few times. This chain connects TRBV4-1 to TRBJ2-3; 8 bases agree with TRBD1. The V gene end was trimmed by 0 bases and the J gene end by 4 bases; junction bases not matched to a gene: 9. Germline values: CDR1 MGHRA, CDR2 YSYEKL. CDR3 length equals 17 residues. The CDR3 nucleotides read TGCGCCAGCAGCCAAGAATTAGGACAGGGTATCGCAGATACGCAGTATTTT. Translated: CASSQELGQGIADTQYF.

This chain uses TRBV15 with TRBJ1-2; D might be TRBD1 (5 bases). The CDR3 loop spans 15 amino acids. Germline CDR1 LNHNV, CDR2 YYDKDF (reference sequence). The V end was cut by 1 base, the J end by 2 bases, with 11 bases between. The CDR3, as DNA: TGTGCCACCAGCAGAGGGCGGGGCCACAACTATGGCTACACCTTC. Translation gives CATSRGRGHNYGYTF.

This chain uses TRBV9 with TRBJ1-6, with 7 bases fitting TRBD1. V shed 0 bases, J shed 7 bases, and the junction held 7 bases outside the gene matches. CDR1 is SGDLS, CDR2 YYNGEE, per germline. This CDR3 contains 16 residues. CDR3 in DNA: TGTGCCAGCAGCGTAGATCCGACAGGGTCAAATTCACCCCTCCACTTT. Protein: CASSVDPTGSNSPLHF.

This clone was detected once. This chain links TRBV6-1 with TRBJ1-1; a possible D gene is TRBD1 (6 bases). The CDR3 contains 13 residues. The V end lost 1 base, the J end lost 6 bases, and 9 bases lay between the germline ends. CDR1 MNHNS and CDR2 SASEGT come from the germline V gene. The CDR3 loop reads CASSEGTVAEAFF. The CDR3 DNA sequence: TGTGCCAGCAGTGAAGGGACAGTGGCTGAAGCTTTCTTT.